These 23 T cell receptor beta chains were all obtained from the same sample, sequenced in a study of cytomegalovirus exposure and HLA in healthy donors. The repertoire was sequenced with immunoSEQ multiplex PCR; TCRdb's copy has only in-frame clones and lacks some. The repertoire holds tens of thousands of clones, 95% to 98% seen once, with 1.5% to 2% in the top ten. Material: PBMCs. These receptors all stem from a young woman in good health and CMV-seropositive.

The chain has TRBV6-5 and TRBJ1-2, with 11 bases matching TRBD1. V lost 7 bases and J lost 7; bases outside the gene matches: 8. Germline assignment: CDR1 MNHEY and CDR2 SVGAGI. This CDR3 is built from 14 residues. In DNA, the CDR3 is TGTGCCAGCACCACAGGACAGGGGGCGCGTGGCTACACCTTC. Protein sequence: CASTTGQGARGYTF.

The chain employs TRBV11-3 and TRBJ2-7, with 7 bases aligning to TRBD1. V was clipped by 6 bases and J by 0 bases; unmatched bases: 8. Germline CDR1 is SGHNT and CDR2 is YENEEA. The CDR3 is made up of 15 amino acids. In DNA, the CDR3 is TGTGCCAGCAGTTTCGGACCAGGGGGCTCCTACGAGCAGTACTTC. It codes for CASSFGPGGSYEQYF.

The V and J genes are TRBV5-1 and TRBJ1-2; D possibly corresponds to TRBD1 (6 bases). CDR1 SGHRS and CDR2 YFSETQ come from the germline V gene. This CDR3 comprises 14 residues. Trimming cost V 4 bases and J 5 bases, with 15 bases left between them. The CDR3 DNA reads TGCGCCAGCAGCGAAGCAGGGGAAAGATATGGCTACACCTTC. Translation gives CASSEAGERYGYTF.

The J gene is TRBJ1-1, the V gene TRBV7-6; 7 nucleotides align to TRBD1. Germline CDR1 is SGHVS and CDR2 is FNYEAQ. CDR3 size: 15 residues. J gave up 2 bases and V 4 bases, and 7 bases lay outside the gene matches. DNA for the CDR3: TGTGCCAGCAGCTCCCGGGACAGCCTAAACACTGAAGCTTTCTTT. It yields the protein CASSSRDSLNTEAFF. The full variable domain, rest sourced from reference TRBV7-6 and TRBJ1-1, is GAGVSQSPRYKVTKRGQDVALRCDPISGHVSLYWYRQALGQGPEFLTYFNYEAQQDKSGLPNDRFSAERPEGSISTLTIQRTEQRDSAMYRCASSSRDSLNTEAFFGQGTRLTVV.

The V gene is TRBV7-9, the J gene TRBJ2-1, with 9 positions matching TRBD2. The germline V gene encodes CDR1 SEHNR and CDR2 FQNEAQ (reference sequence). V was pared by 5 bases and J by 8 bases, with 13 bases of the junction left unmatched. The CDR3 is 16 residues long. The CDR3 DNA reads TGTGCCAGCAGCCCTAGGCGGGAGGGAGGGATACATGAGCAGTTCTTC. Translated: CASSPRREGGIHEQFF.

The V and J genes are TRBV7-2 and TRBJ2-2, with 9 bases that match TRBD2. The germline V gene has CDR1 SGHTA and CDR2 FQGNSA. Trimming took 8 bases from V and 1 from J; bases not matched to a gene: 5. This CDR3 comprises 15 residues. In DNA, the CDR3 is TGTGCCAGCTCGACTAGCGGAAGGAACACCGGGGAGCTGTTTTTT. It specifies CASSTSGRNTGELFF.

This sequence joins TRBV5-4 and TRBJ2-4, with 8 bases matching TRBD1. The CDR3 runs 19 residues. The junction had 19 bases not matched to a gene; V was cut back by 4 bases and J by 4 bases. Germline values: CDR1 SGHNT, CDR2 YYREEE (reference sequence). The chain's CDR3 is CASSAGQGPMTLPKNIQYF. The CDR3 nucleotides read TGTGCCAGCAGCGCCGGACAGGGACCGATGACCTTACCTAAAAACATTCAGTACTTC.

The V and J genes are TRBV6-1 and TRBJ2-7; D may be TRBD1 (6 bases). V was trimmed by 3 bases and J by 2 bases, leaving 11 bases between them. The CDR3 totals 14 residues. Germline CDR1 MNHNS, CDR2 SASEGT. CDR3 bases: TGTGCCAGCAGTGATGGGACATCTGCCTACGAGCAGTACTTC. Protein: CASSDGTSAYEQYF.

The genes are TRBV28 and TRBJ2-2, with TRBD2 matching over 7 bases. V lost 5 bases, J lost 7 bases, and 16 bases stayed unmatched. The CDR3 contains 17 residues. Germline CDR1 reads MDHEN; CDR2 reads SYDVKM. CDR3 bases: TGTGCCAGCAGTCCCCACTCGATGCGGGAGCGGGTCGGGGAGCTGTTTTTT. Its protein product is CASSPHSMRERVGELFF.

This clone was recorded only once. The chain joins TRBV27 to TRBJ2-3; 13 bases align to TRBD2. Trimming cost V 5 bases and J 3 bases; bases outside gene matches: 5. Germline assignment: CDR1 MNHEY and CDR2 SMNVEV (reference sequence). CDR3 length equals 16 residues. The CDR3 sequence is CASSTGLAGWTDTQYF. The CDR3 nucleotides are TGTGCCAGCAGTACGGGACTAGCGGGATGGACAGATACGCAGTATTTT.

V usage is TRBV18 and J usage is TRBJ2-3; 10 nucleotides match TRBD1. This CDR3 comprises 15 residues. V was clipped by 4 bases and J by 2 bases; unmatched bases: 3. CDR1 and CDR2 (germline): KGHSH, LQKENI. The CDR3 here is CASSRTGGNTDTQYF. Written as DNA, the CDR3 is TGTGCCAGCTCACGGACAGGGGGAAACACAGATACGCAGTATTTT. The whole variable domain, remainder taken from reference TRBV18 and TRBJ2-3, is NAGVMQNPRHLVRRRGQEARLRCSPMKGHSHVYWYRQLPEEGLKFMVYLQKENIIDESGMPKERFSAEFPKEGPSILRIQQVVRGDSAAYFCASSRTGGNTDTQYFGPGTRLTVL.

The J gene is TRBJ1-5, the V gene TRBV30, with 9 bases fitting TRBD1. This CDR3 region has 14 residues. Germline V gene data show CDR1 as GTSNPN and CDR2 as SVGIG (reference sequence). J was trimmed by 1 base and V by 3 bases; bases with no gene match: 1. CDR3 sequence (DNA): TGTGCCTGGAGGGGACAGGGAAGCAATCAGCCCCAGCATTTT. This codes for CAWRGQGSNQPQHF.

V gene TRBV9 combines with J gene TRBJ2-1; 8 nucleotides match TRBD2. Per germline, CDR1 SGDLS and CDR2 YYNGEE. This CDR3 has 15 residues. V shed 0 bases, J shed 10 bases, and the junction held 9 bases outside the gene matches. The CDR3 is CASSVDPGGALEQFF. CDR3 coding DNA: TGTGCCAGCAGCGTAGATCCGGGAGGGGCCTTAGAGCAGTTCTTC.

The V call is TRBV27, the J call TRBJ2-5; TRBD1 might be the D (5 bases). Trimming took off 5 bases at V and 2 bases at J, with 9 bases between the two ends. CDR3 length equals 13 residues. In germline, CDR1 is MNHEY, CDR2 SMNVEV (reference sequence). The CDR3 nucleotides read TGTGCCAGCAGTCCAAGACAGCAAGAGACCCAGTACTTC. It yields the protein CASSPRQQETQYF.

The genes are TRBV5-5 and TRBJ2-7; 7 bases line up with TRBD1. Germline lookup yields CDR1 SGHKS and CDR2 YYEKEE (reference sequence). The CDR3 runs to 15 residues. J gave up 3 bases and V 2 bases, and 8 bases lay outside the gene matches. CDR3 loop: CASSFGDRVIYEQYF. The CDR3 coding sequence is TGTGCCAGCAGCTTTGGTGACAGGGTAATCTACGAGCAGTACTTC.

The chain recombines TRBV27 with TRBJ2-3; no reliable D call. Looked up from germline, CDR1 is MNHEY and CDR2 is SMNVEV (reference sequence). Trimming removed 6 bases at V and 2 bases at J, with 9 bases between. This CDR3 contains 13 residues. The CDR3 reads CASSPLLTDTQYF. The DNA for the CDR3 is TGTGCCAGCAGCCCCCTTCTCACAGATACGCAGTATTTT.

The J gene is TRBJ2-4, the V gene TRBV28; tentative D call: TRBD1 (6 bases). The length of the CDR3 is 15 residues. The germline CDR1 and CDR2 sequences are MDHEN and SYDVKM. Deletions cut 3 bases from V and 1 base from J, with 10 bases between. DNA for the CDR3: TGTGCCAGCAGTTTCGGGCAGGGGGCCAAAAACATTCAGTACTTC. It is translated as CASSFGQGAKNIQYF.

This chain links TRBV7-9 with TRBJ2-1, with D perhaps matching TRBD2 (5 bases). V shed 5 bases and J shed 6 bases, with 11 bases lying between them. From germline, CDR1 is SEHNR and CDR2 FQNEAQ (reference sequence). This CDR3 region has 13 residues. For the CDR3, the DNA is TGTGCCAGCAGCCCGGACTCGTCCAATGAGCAGTTCTTC. Its protein is CASSPDSSNEQFF.

V and J are TRBV25-1 and TRBJ2-3, with a tentative D call TRBD2 (6 bases). The CDR3 covers 13 residues. CDR1 and CDR2 (germline): MGHDK, SYGVNS. The V end was cut by 4 bases, the J end by 12 bases, with 17 bases between. The CDR3 DNA follows: TGTGCCAGCAGTGGCTCAGCAAGGGACTCACAGTATTTT. Its translation: CASSGSARDSQYF.

The chain links TRBV28 to TRBJ2-7, with TRBD2 matching 8 bases. With V trimmed by 3 bases and J by 2 bases, 9 bases remained unmatched. CDR1 and CDR2 (germline): MDHEN, SYDVKM. There are 16 residues in the CDR3. This CDR3 is CASSLGRAGAPYEQYF. The CDR3 DNA reads TGTGCCAGCAGTTTGGGGCGAGCGGGAGCGCCCTACGAGCAGTACTTC.

This chain uses TRBV28 with TRBJ1-4; 9 nucleotides match TRBD1. The junction had 1 base not matched to a gene; V was cut back by 7 bases and J by 4 bases. The CDR3 sequence is 13 residues long. Per the germline V gene, CDR1 is MDHEN and CDR2 is SYDVKM. CDR3 DNA: TGTGCCAGCAAGGGACAGGGTAATGAAAAACTGTTTTTT. Its protein product is CASKGQGNEKLFF.

The chain recombines TRBV6-6 with TRBJ2-1; tentative D call: TRBD2 (6 bases). This CDR3 spans 14 amino acids. Germline V lookup: CDR1 MNHNY, CDR2 SVGAGI (reference sequence). V shed 6 bases and J shed 7 bases, with 16 bases lying between them. The CDR3 protein is CASSRPGLRNEQFF. For the CDR3, the DNA is TGTGCCAGCAGCCGCCCGGGACTGAGGAATGAGCAGTTCTTC.

The rearrangement links TRBV28 to TRBJ1-2, with 7 bases aligning to TRBD1. The junction had 10 bases not matched to a gene; V was cut back by 6 bases and J by 3 bases. From germline, CDR1 is MDHEN and CDR2 SYDVKM. The CDR3 is 15 amino acids. The CDR3 spells CASRPEGAGYYGYTF. CDR3 sequence (DNA): TGTGCCAGCAGACCGGAGGGGGCGGGATACTATGGCTACACCTTC.